The 31 T cell receptor beta chains listed next were all sequenced from one sample in a study of T cell responses to AZD1222 COVID-19 vaccine. Clones were sequenced by immunoSEQ multiplex PCR, and TCRdb holds only the in-frame ones, with some missing. This table holds 120,000 to 150,000 clones, roughly 88% found once. The sequenced sample was peripheral blood, obtained 28 days after the second AZD1222 dose. The receptors here all came from an adult who received the AZD1222 COVID-19 vaccine.

The chain uses TRBV3-1 (or the pseudogene TRBV3-2) and TRBJ2-7; 8 bases align to TRBD2. CDR3 size: 16 residues. V shed 0 bases, J shed 6 bases, and the junction held 10 bases outside the gene matches. CDR1 and CDR2 from the germline V gene are LGHDT and YNNKEL (reference sequence). The CDR3 DNA is TGTGCCAGCAGCCAAGATCTGGGACGGGAGGGATCCGAGCAGTACTTC. Protein: CASSQDLGREGSEQYF.

This clone was recorded a few times. This chain uses TRBV27 with TRBJ2-3; 8 positions match TRBD2. The germline V gene has CDR1 MNHEY and CDR2 SMNVEV (reference sequence). The CDR3 has 14 amino acids. Trimming at V came to 3 bases and at J to 4 bases, leaving 3 bases not matched to a gene. The CDR3 DNA sequence: TGTGCCAGCAGTTTCAAGACTAGCGCAGATACGCAGTATTTT. It yields the protein CASSFKTSADTQYF.

This chain uses TRBV7-2 with TRBJ2-1; D is unresolved. Germline values: CDR1 SGHTA, CDR2 FQGNSA. CDR3 length: 15 residues. With 4 bases removed from V and 6 bases from J, the gap between germline ends came to 16 bases. The CDR3: CASSSPRTPLNEQFF. Written as DNA, the CDR3 is TGTGCCAGCAGCTCCCCCCGGACCCCCCTCAATGAGCAGTTCTTC.

The rearrangement joins TRBV7-9 to TRBJ1-2, with 8 bases lining up with TRBD1. This CDR3 comprises 14 residues. J gave up 4 bases and V 4 bases, and 5 bases lay outside the gene matches. Germline V lookup: CDR1 SEHNR, CDR2 FQNEAQ (reference sequence). This CDR3 is CASSSRDRSYGYTF. DNA of the CDR3: TGTGCCAGCAGCTCCAGGGACAGGTCCTATGGCTACACCTTC.

This rearrangement joins TRBV24-1 to TRBJ2-2; 12 bases agree with TRBD1. Germline V gene lookup returns CDR1 KGHDR and CDR2 SFDVKD. The CDR3 length is 16 residues. Trimming removed 8 bases from V and 6 bases from J; junction bases left unmatched: 9. CDR3 bases: TGTGCCACCAAAGGGGTCGGGACAGGGGGCTCCGGGGAGCTGTTTTTT. Residues: CATKGVGTGGSGELFF.

This rearrangement joins TRBV24-1 to TRBJ1-1, with a tentative D call TRBD1 (5 bases). The CDR3 covers 14 residues. The V end was cut by 4 bases, the J end by 0 bases, with 8 bases between. Germline loops: CDR1 KGHDR, CDR2 SFDVKD. DNA of the CDR3: TGTGCCACCAGTGACGGGGGAATGAACACTGAAGCTTTCTTT. Its protein product is CATSDGGMNTEAFF.

The genes are TRBV9 and TRBJ1-1; D perhaps matches TRBD1 (5 bases). The V gene lost 3 bases and the J gene lost 4 bases, with 16 bases spanning the gap. Germline V lookup: CDR1 SGDLS, CDR2 YYNGEE. The CDR3 contains 15 residues. CDR3 region: CASSAGFTGGTEAFF. The CDR3 region has the DNA TGTGCCAGCAGCGCCGGGTTCACCGGGGGCACTGAAGCTTTCTTT.

V is TRBV27 and J is TRBJ1-1; no reliable D call. The V end lost 7 bases, the J end lost 8 bases, and 14 bases lay between the germline ends. The CDR3 spans 12 residues. Looked up from germline, CDR1 is MNHEY and CDR2 is SMNVEV (reference sequence). The CDR3 loop reads CASKSLLTEAFF. As DNA, the CDR3 is TGTGCCAGCAAGTCTTTATTGACGGAAGCTTTCTTT.

The chain joins TRBV30 to TRBJ1-5; D not certain. CDR1 and CDR2 (germline): GTSNPN, SVGIG (reference sequence). There are 13 residues in the CDR3. Trimming shortened V by 0 bases and J by 2 bases, and 5 bases separated the two germline ends. CDR3 residues: CAWSVYRNQPQHF. DNA for the CDR3: TGTGCCTGGAGTGTATACCGCAATCAGCCCCAGCATTTT.

This rearrangement joins TRBV11-2 to TRBJ1-4, with 8 bases lining up with TRBD1. The CDR3 has 16 amino acids. Trimming at V came to 5 bases and at J to 0 bases, leaving 5 bases not matched to a gene. Germline V gene data show CDR1 as SGHAT and CDR2 as FQNNGV. CDR3 amino acids: CASSLLQGATNEKLFF. CDR3 bases: TGTGCCAGCAGCCTTCTACAGGGGGCAACTAATGAAAAACTGTTTTTT.

The table lists this clone with a few counts. V is TRBV4-3 and J is TRBJ2-3; D not resolved. From germline, CDR1 is LGHNA and CDR2 YSLEER. Trimming removed 1 base from V and 0 bases from J, with 5 bases in between. The CDR3 is 14 amino acids. This CDR3 is CASSQGPSTDTQYF. DNA for the CDR3: TGCGCCAGCAGCCAAGGACCCAGCACAGATACGCAGTATTTT.

The chain recombines TRBV9 with TRBJ2-1; 7 bases are shared with TRBD1. The germline gives CDR1 SGDLS, CDR2 YYNGEE. The CDR3 length is 18 residues. Germline trimming cut 0 bases from V and 0 bases from J; bases unmatched to any gene: 9. CDR3 coding DNA: TGTGCCAGCAGCGTAGGGACGCCCTCAGGGGGCTCCTACAATGAGCAGTTCTTC. Its translation is CASSVGTPSGGSYNEQFF.

The chain couples TRBV15 to TRBJ1-5; no clear D gene. CDR3 length: 17 amino acids. Germline CDR1 LNHNV, CDR2 YYDKDF (reference sequence). V lost 1 base to trimming and J lost 0 bases, with 13 bases between them. Here the CDR3 reads CATSRVPGAISNQPQHF. For the CDR3, the DNA is TGTGCCACCAGCAGAGTCCCGGGAGCCATTAGCAATCAGCCCCAGCATTTT.

This clone has just one count. The chain couples TRBV7-9 to TRBJ1-2; D not resolved. V lost 5 bases and J lost 7, with 11 bases in between. Germline-derived CDR1 and CDR2 are SEHNR and FQNEAQ (reference sequence). The CDR3 sequence is 12 residues long. DNA of the CDR3: TGTGCCAGCAGCGGACGGTCCGGTGGCTACACCTTC. Translated: CASSGRSGGYTF.

The chain combines TRBV25-1 with TRBJ2-7; 11 bases match TRBD1. The length of the CDR3 is 14 residues. The germline CDR1 and CDR2 sequences are MGHDK and SYGVNS. With 5 bases clipped from V and 5 bases from J, the junction kept 5 bases outside the gene matches. CDR3 nucleotides: TGTGCCAGCAGTCAGGGACAGGGGGTCCACGAGCAGTACTTC. This translates into CASSQGQGVHEQYF.

This chain joins TRBV7-3 and TRBJ2-3, with 14 bases aligning to TRBD2. The V segment lost 5 bases and the J segment 4 bases; nucleotides outside the gene matches: 5. CDR1 and CDR2 from the germline V gene are SGHTA and FQGTGA. The CDR3 consists of 16 residues. The CDR3 sequence: CASSKGTSGSSDTQYF. The CDR3 coding sequence is TGTGCCAGCAGCAAGGGGACTAGCGGGAGTTCAGATACGCAGTATTTT.

This sequence joins TRBV11-3 and TRBJ1-4; D unresolved. CDR1 and CDR2 (germline): SGHNT, YENEEA. The CDR3 spans 15 residues. Trimming removed 3 bases from V and 2 bases from J, with 10 bases in between. The CDR3 region is CASSFGGRTNEKLFF. As DNA, the CDR3 is TGTGCCAGCAGCTTCGGAGGGAGGACTAATGAAAAACTGTTTTTT.

The rearrangement uses TRBV18 and TRBJ1-2; 8 nucleotides match TRBD1. After removal of 2 bases from V and 8 bases from J, the junction contained 4 bases not matched to a gene. The CDR3 has 13 amino acids. CDR1 and CDR2 (germline): KGHSH, LQKENI. CDR3: CASSPGQGGGYTF. The CDR3 region has the DNA TGTGCCAGCTCACCAGGACAGGGTGGAGGCTACACCTTC.

The chain links TRBV29-1 to TRBJ1-2; D unclear. V lost 7 bases and J lost 6, with 12 bases in between. Germline V gene sequence: CDR1 SQVTM, CDR2 ANQGSEA. The CDR3 is 11 amino acids. CDR3 nucleotides: TGCAGCGCGTTAGGGAGGGATGGCTACACCTTC. The encoded protein is CSALGRDGYTF.

The rearrangement joins TRBV30 to TRBJ2-6, with a weak D call TRBD2 (5 bases). The CDR3 loop spans 13 amino acids. Germline lookup yields CDR1 GTSNPN and CDR2 SVGIG (reference sequence). V lost 7 bases to trimming and J lost 4 bases, with 11 bases between them. The CDR3: CASASSGANVLTF. CDR3 DNA: TGTGCCTCCGCTAGCAGCGGGGCCAACGTCCTGACTTTC.

V gene TRBV6-5 combines with J gene TRBJ2-2, with 10 bases matching TRBD2. The CDR3 contains 15 residues. J was trimmed by 6 bases and V by 6 bases; bases with no gene match: 7. The germline gives CDR1 MNHEY, CDR2 SVGAGI. The CDR3 region has the DNA TGTGCCAGCAGAGGTACTAGCGGGATCGCCGGGGAGCTGTTTTTT. It yields the protein CASRGTSGIAGELFF.

The V gene is TRBV28, the J gene TRBJ1-1; no reliable D call. The germline CDR1 and CDR2 sequences are MDHEN and SYDVKM. V was trimmed by 3 bases and J by 4 bases, leaving 15 bases between them. The CDR3 extends over 15 amino acids. The CDR3 region is CASSFGGVRTTEAFF. As DNA, the CDR3 is TGTGCCAGCAGTTTTGGCGGGGTCAGGACCACTGAAGCTTTCTTT.

V and J are TRBV9 and TRBJ1-1, with D unclear. V lost 4 bases, J lost 0 bases, and 10 bases lay in between. Germline CDR1 reads SGDLS; CDR2 reads YYNGEE. The CDR3 covers 14 residues. Here the CDR3 reads CASSSDNMNTEAFF. The CDR3 DNA follows: TGTGCCAGCAGCTCCGATAATATGAACACTGAAGCTTTCTTT.

This clone was counted a single time. The rearrangement links TRBV29-1 to TRBJ2-3; 7 positions match TRBD1. CDR3 length equals 14 residues. The V gene's germline CDR1 is SQVTM and CDR2 ANQGSEA. Trimming removed 3 bases from V and 0 bases from J; junction bases left unmatched: 3. CDR3 in amino acids: CSVEKGASTDTQYF. For the CDR3, the DNA is TGCAGCGTTGAGAAGGGGGCTAGCACAGATACGCAGTATTTT.

The rearrangement uses TRBV2 and TRBJ1-1; D unclear. The CDR3 has 12 residues. Trimming pared 3 bases from V and 9 bases from J, leaving 11 bases between. Germline V CDR1 and CDR2: SNHLY, FYNNEI. CDR3 residues: CASSEGSGKAFF. The CDR3 DNA reads as TGTGCCAGCAGTGAGGGGTCTGGGAAAGCTTTCTTT. Filled out from reference TRBV2 and TRBJ1-1, the complete variable domain reads EPEVTQTPSHQVTQMGQEVILRCVPISNHLYFYWYRQILGQKVEFLVSFYNNEISEKSEIFDDQFSVERPDGSNFTLKIRSTKLEDSAMYFCASSEGSGKAFFGQGTRLTVV.

The rearrangement joins TRBV11-2 to TRBJ1-3, with no clear D. CDR1 SGHAT and CDR2 FQNNGV come from the germline V gene. The CDR3 runs 14 residues. Trimming pared 7 bases from V and 4 bases from J, leaving 14 bases between. The CDR3 nucleotides are TGTGCCAGCACCCCCGGCAACAAGGGAAACACCATATATTTT. Protein sequence: CASTPGNKGNTIYF.

The rearrangement joins TRBV6-5 to TRBJ2-3; maybe TRBD2 (6 bases). V was shortened by 2 bases and J by 0 bases, with 9 bases between the two germline ends. Germline CDR1 reads MNHEY; CDR2 reads SVGAGI. The CDR3 is 15 residues long. The CDR3: CASSYGAGSTDTQYF. In nucleotides, the CDR3 is TGTGCCAGCAGTTACGGGGCGGGGAGCACAGATACGCAGTATTTT.

In nucleotides, the CDR3 is TGTGCCTGGGGGGATGAAAAACTGTTTTTT. Translated: CAWGDEKLFF. This sequence joins TRBV30 and TRBJ1-4; D remains unclear. Germline V gene sequence: CDR1 GTSNPN, CDR2 SVGIG (reference sequence). CDR3 size: 10 residues. V was cut by 5 bases and J by 6 bases, with 4 bases left in between.

The chain employs TRBV7-8 and TRBJ2-1; D gene uncertain. CDR1 SGHVS and CDR2 FQNEAQ come from the germline V gene. Trimming took off 1 base at V and 6 bases at J, with 7 bases between the two ends. This CDR3 contains 13 residues. CDR3 DNA: TGTGCCAGCAGCTTAGTGGCGGTCAATGAGCAGTTCTTC. Amino acids: CASSLVAVNEQFF.

The gene calls are TRBV18 and TRBJ2-1, with D perhaps matching TRBD2 (6 bases). The CDR3 sequence is 15 residues long. V shed 3 bases and J shed 3 bases, with 12 bases lying between them. Germline loops: CDR1 KGHSH, CDR2 LQKENI. CDR3 in DNA: TGTGCCAGCTCACCTCTTAGCGGATACTACAATGAGCAGTTCTTC. It specifies CASSPLSGYYNEQFF.

The genes are TRBV2 and TRBJ2-1; the D gene is possibly TRBD2 (6 bases). There are 15 residues in the CDR3. CDR1 is SNHLY and CDR2 is FYNNEI in the germline V gene. V was shortened by 2 bases and J by 4 bases, with 12 bases between the two germline ends. The CDR3 DNA follows: TGTGCCAGCAGTGAACTAGGGGCGGGGTACAATGAGCAGTTCTTC. Protein product: CASSELGAGYNEQFF.